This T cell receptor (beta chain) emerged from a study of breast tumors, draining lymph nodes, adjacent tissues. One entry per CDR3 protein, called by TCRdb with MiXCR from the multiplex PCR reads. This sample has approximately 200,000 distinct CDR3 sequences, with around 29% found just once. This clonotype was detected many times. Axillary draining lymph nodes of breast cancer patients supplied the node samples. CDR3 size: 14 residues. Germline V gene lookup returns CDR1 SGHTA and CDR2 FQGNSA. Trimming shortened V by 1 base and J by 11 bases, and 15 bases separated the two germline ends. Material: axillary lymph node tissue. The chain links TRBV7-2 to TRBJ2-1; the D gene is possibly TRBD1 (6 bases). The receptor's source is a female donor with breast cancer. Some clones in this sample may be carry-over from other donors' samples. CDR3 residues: CASSLGGLAQKQFF. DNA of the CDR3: TGTGCCAGCAGCTTAGGGGGGCTAGCCCAGAAGCAGTTCTTC.